A single sample gave rise to the 5 T cell receptor beta chains below, sequenced in a study of OX40 agonist ivuxolimab in advanced cancers. Profiling relied on immunoSEQ multiplex PCR, and the TCRdb table lists in-frame clones only, not all of them. The profile shows 70,000 to 95,000 clones, about 81% of them singletons. This material consisted of CD4+ or CD8+ T cells sorted from blood, taken in a trial of the OX40 agonist ivuxolimab. These receptors all stem from an adult with an advanced solid tumor such as melanoma, head and neck, liver or kidney cancer.

A few counts support this clone. The V gene is TRBV5-3, the J gene TRBJ1-2, with D maybe TRBD1 (5 bases). TRBV5-3 is an open reading frame, and its role is uncertain. The CDR3 consists of 15 residues. V lost 4 bases to trimming and J lost 2 bases, with 15 bases between them. CDR3 nucleotides: TGTGCCAGAAGCCACCCCGCTCAGGGAAACTATGGCTACACCTTC. Protein: CARSHPAQGNYGYTF.

The count of this clone is one. The chain joins TRBV29-1 to TRBJ2-7; possibly TRBD1 for D (6 bases). Germline CDR1 is SQVTM and CDR2 is ANQGSEA. The V and J ends lost 7 bases and 1 base respectively, with 14 bases between them. The CDR3 has 13 residues. In DNA form, the CDR3 reads TGCAGCGCCCGCTGGGGGCTATCCTACGAGCAGTACTTC. It yields the protein CSARWGLSYEQYF.

The V and J genes are TRBV27 and TRBJ1-1; D might be TRBD1 (6 bases). CDR1 is MNHEY, CDR2 SMNVEV, per germline (reference sequence). Between the trimmed V and J ends, which lost 7 bases and 3 bases, there was a span of 15 bases. This CDR3 region has 14 residues. CDR3 loop: CASKGGEGYTEAFF. The CDR3 DNA sequence: TGTGCCAGCAAGGGGGGAGAGGGGTACACTGAAGCTTTCTTT.

The chain combines TRBV9 with TRBJ1-6; 7 nucleotides match TRBD1. CDR3 size: 13 residues. CDR1 is SGDLS and CDR2 is YYNGEE in the germline V gene. V lost 1 base and J lost 11; bases outside the gene matches: 3. CDR3 in DNA: TGTGCCAGCAGCGTAACCGGACAGGCACCCCTCCACTTT. Protein: CASSVTGQAPLHF.

The CDR3 reads CASSQDPSRGLAGANVLTF. The DNA for the CDR3 is TGTGCCAGCAGCCAAGATCCCAGCAGGGGGCTAGCGGGGGCCAACGTCCTGACTTTC. The chain recombines TRBV4-2 with TRBJ2-6; 8 nucleotides align to TRBD1. Trimming took 0 bases from V and 4 from J; bases not matched to a gene: 11. Germline V gene data show CDR1 as LGHNA and CDR2 as YNFKEQ. The CDR3 sequence is 19 residues long.